This T cell receptor (beta chain) was sequenced in a study of cytomegalovirus exposure and HLA in healthy donors. General study results and limits: It was likely that a cluster of highly shared sequence variants was a sequencing artifact.

V was pared by 4 bases and J by 7 bases, with 7 bases of the junction left unmatched. This CDR3 has 14 residues. Germline CDR1 and CDR2: SGHDN and FVKESK. A multiplex PCR was run with 60 Vbeta primers and 13 Jbeta primers. Clones were sequenced by immunoSEQ multiplex PCR, and TCRdb holds only the in-frame ones, with some missing. The sample has about 80,000 clones, over 60% seen once. Points on this clone: Its antigen remains unknown.

Sequenced: PBMCs. This chain connects TRBV14 to TRBJ1-5; 7 bases are a match to TRBD1. The TCR sequence derives from a male donor in good health and CMV-seropositive. The CDR3 coding sequence is TGTGCCAGCAGCCCAGGGGGACCGGGGCAGCCCCAGCATTTT. Protein: CASSPGGPGQPQHF.